One sample yielded the 18 T cell receptor beta chains listed below, sequenced in a study of cytotoxic CD8 clonotypes in ibrutinib-treated CLL. Sequencing used immunoSEQ multiplex PCR; TCRdb keeps in-frame clones, though not all of them. The sample has under 200,000 clones; around 80% are singletons. This specimen was PBMCs, taken after 24 months of ibrutinib treatment. Receptors originate from a human donor with chronic lymphocytic leukemia.

This clone was picked up a small number of times. This chain uses TRBV19 with TRBJ1-1; 7 nucleotides align to TRBD1. V lost 4 bases and J lost 0; bases outside the gene matches: 8. The CDR3 extends over 16 amino acids. Germline CDR1 LNHDA, CDR2 SQIVND (reference sequence). The CDR3 region is CASSTAYGTVNTEAFF. The DNA for the CDR3 is TGTGCCAGTAGTACAGCTTACGGGACAGTGAACACTGAAGCTTTCTTT.

V is TRBV7-9 and J is TRBJ1-5; D is ambiguous. Per the germline V gene, CDR1 is SEHNR and CDR2 is FQNEAQ (reference sequence). V was cut by 3 bases and J by 2 bases, with 5 bases left in between. This CDR3 has 13 residues. The CDR3 region has the DNA TGTGCCAGCAGCTTCGGGGGCAATCAGCCCCAGCATTTT. It specifies CASSFGGNQPQHF.

The chain has TRBV5-6 and TRBJ2-3; D remains ambiguous. V lost 2 bases, J lost 2 bases, and 9 bases lay in between. The CDR3 has 14 amino acids. In germline, CDR1 is SGHDT, CDR2 YYEEEE. CDR3: CASSFWSPTDTQYF. The CDR3 nucleotides are TGTGCCAGCAGCTTTTGGTCGCCCACAGATACGCAGTATTTT.

V and J are TRBV5-1 and TRBJ1-4; 8 nucleotides align to TRBD1. Germline V lookup: CDR1 SGHRS, CDR2 YFSETQ. J lost 5 bases, V lost 4 bases, and 7 bases had no gene match. The CDR3 covers 15 residues. The CDR3 here is CASSPGDRMNEKLFF. DNA of the CDR3: TGCGCCAGCAGCCCGGGGGACAGGATGAATGAAAAACTGTTTTTT.

This chain links TRBV7-2 with TRBJ2-4; 8 bases agree with TRBD2. Germline V gives CDR1 SGHTA, CDR2 FQGNSA. The length of the CDR3 is 14 residues. The V segment lost 8 bases and the J segment 4 bases; nucleotides outside the gene matches: 7. CDR3 nucleotide sequence: TGTGCCAGCTCCCGGGAGGGGGGGAAAAACATTCAGTACTTC. It translates to CASSREGGKNIQYF.

This chain links TRBV7-2 with TRBJ2-5; D not certain. Trimming cost V 8 bases and J 5 bases, with 15 bases left between them. CDR3 length equals 13 residues. CDR1 SGHTA and CDR2 FQGNSA come from the germline V gene. For the CDR3, the DNA is TGTGCCAGCGTAAGGAGCCGTCAGGAGACCCAGTACTTC. Amino acid sequence: CASVRSRQETQYF.

V usage is TRBV5-1 and J usage is TRBJ1-3; no clear D. CDR1 is SGHRS and CDR2 is YFSETQ in the germline V gene. Trimming cost V 4 bases and J 0 bases, with 14 bases left between them. This CDR3 contains 16 residues. CDR3: CASSTNTLSSGNTIYF. CDR3 nucleotide sequence: TGCGCCAGCAGCACTAACACCCTGAGCTCTGGAAACACCATATATTTT.

This rearrangement joins TRBV19 to TRBJ1-6; tentatively, D is TRBD1 (6 bases). Trimming shortened V by 1 base and J by 3 bases, and 10 bases separated the two germline ends. The germline CDR1 and CDR2 sequences are LNHDA and SQIVND (reference sequence). The CDR3 contains 16 residues. The CDR3 DNA reads TGTGCCAGTAGTATAGCCTGGGACAACTATAATTCACCCCTCCACTTT. This encodes CASSIAWDNYNSPLHF.

V and J are TRBV19 and TRBJ2-1; maybe TRBD2 (7 bases). V was trimmed by 8 bases and J by 1 base, leaving 18 bases between them. CDR1 LNHDA and CDR2 SQIVND come from the germline V gene (reference sequence). The CDR3 sequence is 16 residues long. The CDR3 loop reads CASVRGGTGSYNEQFF. CDR3 sequence (DNA): TGTGCCAGTGTAAGGGGGGGAACAGGATCCTACAATGAGCAGTTCTTC.

This chain joins TRBV10-3 and TRBJ2-3; D gene ambiguous. Deletions cut 1 base from V and 5 bases from J, with 1 base between. Looked up from germline, CDR1 is ENHRY and CDR2 is SYGVKD. This CDR3 spans 11 amino acids. CDR3 protein: CAISELDTQYF. DNA for the CDR3: TGTGCCATCAGTGAGTTAGATACGCAGTATTTT.

The chain is built from TRBV6-4 and TRBJ2-1; tentative D call: TRBD1 (5 bases). Trimming cost V 2 bases and J 8 bases, with 13 bases left between them. Germline V gene data show CDR1 as MRHNA and CDR2 as SNTAGT. The CDR3 totals 14 residues. CDR3 sequence (DNA): TGTGCCAGCAGTGACGGTCGCAGGGTCGATGAGCAGTTCTTC. Protein product: CASSDGRRVDEQFF.

J is TRBJ2-1 and V is TRBV19, with 9 bases identical to TRBD2. Trimming cost V 5 bases and J 2 bases; bases outside gene matches: 7. Germline values: CDR1 LNHDA, CDR2 SQIVND (reference sequence). The CDR3 length is 16 residues. The CDR3 nucleotides read TGTGCCAGTAGTCAGCGACTAGCGGCTCCCTACAATGAGCAGTTCTTC. This translates into CASSQRLAAPYNEQFF.

The V and J genes are TRBV14 and TRBJ2-5; no definite D call. CDR1 and CDR2 (germline): SGHDN, FVKESK. The V end was cut by 5 bases, the J end by 5 bases, with 9 bases between. The CDR3 spans 12 residues. This CDR3 is CASSRARETQYF. DNA for the CDR3: TGTGCCAGCAGCAGGGCGAGGGAGACCCAGTACTTC.

This clone was picked up one time. V gene TRBV7-3 combines with J gene TRBJ2-1, with 9 bases fitting TRBD2. CDR1 is SGHTA and CDR2 is FQGTGA in the germline V gene. The CDR3 runs 14 residues. Trimming at V came to 5 bases and at J to 10 bases, leaving 9 bases not matched to a gene. The CDR3 reads CASSPALAGVEQFF. CDR3 in DNA: TGTGCCAGCAGCCCAGCATTAGCGGGAGTGGAGCAGTTCTTC.

The genes are TRBV11-2 and TRBJ2-3; 10 bases are shared with TRBD1. The CDR3 has 14 amino acids. Germline CDR1 and CDR2: SGHAT and FQNNGV. After removal of 3 bases from V and 11 bases from J, the junction contained 8 bases not matched to a gene. CDR3 loop: CASSFETGGAGQYF. DNA of the CDR3: TGTGCCAGCAGCTTCGAGACAGGGGGCGCGGGGCAGTATTTT.

This chain uses TRBV18 with TRBJ2-3, with 9 bases identical to TRBD1. V gave up 4 bases and J gave up 3 bases; unmatched junction bases: 2. Germline CDR1 is KGHSH and CDR2 is LQKENI. The CDR3 has 14 residues. In DNA, the CDR3 is TGTGCCAGCTCACTCGGACAGGGGACAGATACGCAGTATTTT. Translation: CASSLGQGTDTQYF.

The chain employs TRBV5-6 and TRBJ1-5, with unresolved D. V gave up 1 base and J gave up 2 bases, with 7 bases separating them. Germline lookup yields CDR1 SGHDT and CDR2 YYEEEE. This CDR3 comprises 14 residues. This chain's CDR3 is CASSLWGGNQPQHF. The CDR3 region has the DNA TGTGCCAGCAGCTTGTGGGGTGGCAATCAGCCCCAGCATTTT.

The genes are TRBV6-6 and TRBJ1-5; 7 bases are shared with TRBD1. The CDR3 is 16 amino acids. Germline V gene sequence: CDR1 MNHNY, CDR2 SVGAGI (reference sequence). V gave up 6 bases and J gave up 2 bases; unmatched junction bases: 10. The CDR3 nucleotides are TGTGCCAGCAGCCTGACAGGGAATGGGGGCAATCAGCCCCAGCATTTT. It codes for CASSLTGNGGNQPQHF.